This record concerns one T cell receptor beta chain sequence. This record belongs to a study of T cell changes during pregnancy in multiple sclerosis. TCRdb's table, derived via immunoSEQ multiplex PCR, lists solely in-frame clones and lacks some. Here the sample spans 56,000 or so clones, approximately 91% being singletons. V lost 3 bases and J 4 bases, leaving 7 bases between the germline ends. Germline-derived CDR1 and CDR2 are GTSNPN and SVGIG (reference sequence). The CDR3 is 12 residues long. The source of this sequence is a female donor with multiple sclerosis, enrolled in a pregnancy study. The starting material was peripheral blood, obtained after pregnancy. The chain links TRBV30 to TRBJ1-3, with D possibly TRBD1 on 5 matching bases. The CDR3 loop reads CAWRTDGNTIYF. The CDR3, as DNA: TGTGCCTGGAGGACAGACGGAAACACCATATATTTT.